This T cell receptor beta chain originates from a study of tumor-infiltrating lymphocytes in oesophageal squamous cell carcinoma. Of note for this clonotype: Relative to the germline gene, one junction end is altered; a read error may explain this.

Germline V gene data show CDR1 as SGHRS and CDR2 as YFSETQ. The length of the CDR3 is 16 residues. TCRdb re-called the PCR reads through MiXCR, storing one row per CDR3 protein. The profile shows about 12,000 distinct CDR3 sequences, 45% to 65% of them singletons. The source of this sequence is a female donor with esophageal squamous cell carcinoma. V usage is TRBV5-1 and J usage is TRBJ2-5, with 11 bases fitting TRBD2. The end of the DNA aligns better with TRBJ2-3, so the J call may be wrong. Sequenced sample: esophageal tumor tissue. The CDR3 sequence: CASSLGGLAGGDTQYF. Written as DNA, the CDR3 is TGCGCCAGCAGCTTGGGGGGCCTAGCGGGAGGAGATACACAGTATTTT.